A single sample gave rise to the 24 T cell receptor beta chains below, sequenced in a study of a mutant IDH1 vaccine in newly diagnosed glioma. These receptors' antigens are unknown. The time point: week 47, end of study. Vaccine doses each comprised 300 ug of mutant IDH1 20-mer peptide, with topical imiquimod. Here immunoSEQ multiplex PCR was the method, and the copy in TCRdb shows in-frame clones only, minus some. The sample contains tens of thousands of clones, roughly four fifths of which appear only once. The sequences come from PBMCs, collected from a glioma patient whose treatment included an IDH1 peptide vaccine. The origin of the receptors is a woman between 45 and 60 years old with glioma.

The chain carries TRBV5-4 and TRBJ1-4, with TRBD1 matching over 10 bases. The V gene end was trimmed by 3 bases and the J gene end by 4 bases; junction bases not matched to a gene: 9. Germline V lookup: CDR1 SGHNT, CDR2 YYREEE (reference sequence). CDR3 length equals 17 residues. Here the CDR3 reads CASSSRQGAQGNEKLFF. The CDR3 nucleotides are TGTGCCAGCAGCTCCCGACAGGGGGCGCAGGGTAATGAAAAACTGTTTTTT.

This rearrangement joins TRBV5-4 to TRBJ2-2, with 8 bases that match TRBD2. This CDR3 region has 16 residues. Germline V gives CDR1 SGHNT, CDR2 YYREEE (reference sequence). The ends lost 0 bases at V and 4 bases at J; junction bases unmatched: 5. CDR3 in amino acids: CASSLAEAGATGELFF. CDR3 sequence (DNA): TGTGCCAGCAGCTTGGCCGAAGCGGGGGCCACCGGGGAGCTGTTTTTT.

CDR3 residues: CASSATETGDIYGYTF. CDR3 nucleotides: TGTGCCAGCAGCGCGACAGAGACAGGGGACATCTATGGCTACACCTTC. The V gene is TRBV9, the J gene TRBJ1-2; 8 bases line up with TRBD1. This CDR3 is 16 amino acids long. CDR1 is SGDLS, CDR2 YYNGEE, per germline. Trimming at V came to 3 bases and at J to 4 bases, leaving 11 bases not matched to a gene.

J is TRBJ2-7 and V is TRBV27; D possibly uses TRBD1 or TRBD2 (6 bases each). Germline CDR1 reads MNHEY; CDR2 reads SMNVEV (reference sequence). Deletions cut 8 bases from V and 6 bases from J, with 17 bases between. CDR3 length equals 13 residues. The CDR3 bases are TGTGCCAGCGGAGTAGGGGGACTCGGCGAGCAGTACTTC. It encodes CASGVGGLGEQYF.

The chain carries TRBV6-5 and TRBJ1-1, with 9 positions matching TRBD1. The CDR3 length is 15 residues. CDR1 MNHEY and CDR2 SVGAGI come from the germline V gene. After removal of 6 bases from V and 2 bases from J, the junction contained 7 bases not matched to a gene. CDR3 DNA: TGTGCCAGCAGACCTGGACAGGGGCCTAACACTGAAGCTTTCTTT. It encodes CASRPGQGPNTEAFF.

The J gene is TRBJ2-1, the V gene TRBV7-9; D possibly matches TRBD1 or TRBD2 (6 bases each). This CDR3 has 17 residues. Looked up from germline, CDR1 is SEHNR and CDR2 is FQNEAQ (reference sequence). Between the trimmed V and J ends, which lost 5 bases and 6 bases, there was a span of 23 bases. Here the CDR3 DNA reads TGTGCCAGCAGCCCCAAATACAACGGAGGGGGGTCCAATGAGCAGTTCTTC. Protein sequence: CASSPKYNGGGSNEQFF.

The J gene is TRBJ1-2, the V gene TRBV5-1; D unclear. Germline V lookup: CDR1 SGHRS, CDR2 YFSETQ. Between the trimmed V and J ends, which lost 2 bases and 4 bases, there was a span of 18 bases. The CDR3 length is 16 residues. As DNA, the CDR3 is TGCGCCAGCAGCTTTGAGTTCGGAATCCCTTCCTATGGCTACACCTTC. The encoded protein is CASSFEFGIPSYGYTF.

This clone has a handful of counts. V and J are TRBV6-4 and TRBJ1-1; 7 positions match TRBD1. Trimming at V came to 0 bases and at J to 5 bases, leaving 3 bases not matched to a gene. Germline-derived CDR1 and CDR2 are MRHNA and SNTAGT. The CDR3 consists of 14 residues. This CDR3 is CASSDSSRGTEAFF. In nucleotides, the CDR3 is TGTGCCAGCAGTGACTCGAGCAGGGGGACTGAAGCTTTCTTT.

J is TRBJ1-2 and V is TRBV7-2; D is unclear. The CDR3 extends over 15 amino acids. Looked up from germline, CDR1 is SGHTA and CDR2 is FQGNSA. Trimming shortened V by 1 base and J by 1 base, and 10 bases separated the two germline ends. This chain's CDR3 is CASSLDMPSNYGYTF. CDR3 DNA: TGTGCCAGCAGCTTAGATATGCCGAGTAACTATGGCTACACCTTC.

The chain uses TRBV10-3 and TRBJ2-7, with 8 bases matching TRBD2. Germline trimming cut 5 bases from V and 3 bases from J; bases unmatched to any gene: 6. Germline lookup yields CDR1 ENHRY and CDR2 SYGVKD. The CDR3 has 14 amino acids. The CDR3: CAISNTAGVYEQYF. For the CDR3, the DNA is TGTGCCATCAGTAACACAGCGGGGGTCTACGAGCAGTACTTC.

V gene TRBV5-1 combines with J gene TRBJ2-3, with D possibly being TRBD2 (6 bases). The CDR3 sequence is 17 residues long. V lost 1 base and J lost 6, with 21 bases in between. Germline loops: CDR1 SGHRS, CDR2 YFSETQ. DNA of the CDR3: TGCGCCAGCAGCTTGCAACCCCCGCCGGGGGACCTGGATACGCAGTATTTT. It specifies CASSLQPPPGDLDTQYF.

Concerning this clone: The identical CDR3 is also encoded by other nucleotide sequences in the sample. The chain recombines TRBV29-1 with TRBJ1-2, with D maybe TRBD1 (5 bases). V was trimmed by 1 base and J by 4 bases, leaving 7 bases between them. Germline V gives CDR1 SQVTM, CDR2 ANQGSEA. The CDR3 extends over 12 amino acids. In DNA form, the CDR3 reads TGCAGCGTTGAAGGGCAGGGCTATGGCTACACCTTC. Translated: CSVEGQGYGYTF.

The rearrangement joins TRBV4-1 to TRBJ1-2; D call uncertain. Between the trimmed V and J ends, which lost 0 bases and 7 bases, there was a span of 15 bases. CDR3 length: 15 amino acids. CDR1 MGHRA and CDR2 YSYEKL come from the germline V gene. The CDR3 DNA is TGCGCCAGCAGCCAAGATCAGCAGGTGGTGCGTGGCTACACCTTC. It is translated as CASSQDQQVVRGYTF.

The sample holds one count of this clone. CDR3 sequence: CAWTRQGSSSGNTIYF. CDR3 nucleotide sequence: TGTGCCTGGACACGACAGGGCTCTAGCTCTGGAAACACCATATATTTT. The rearrangement uses TRBV30 and TRBJ1-3; 7 bases fit TRBD1. The CDR3 is 16 residues long. Unmatched junction bases numbered 9, after V lost 4 bases and J lost 0 bases. CDR1 is GTSNPN, CDR2 SVGIG, per germline (reference sequence).

The V gene is TRBV19, the J gene TRBJ2-3, with 9 positions matching TRBD1. The V gene end was trimmed by 7 bases and the J gene end by 0 bases; junction bases not matched to a gene: 5. The CDR3 runs to 15 residues. Germline loops: CDR1 LNHDA, CDR2 SQIVND (reference sequence). For the CDR3, the DNA is TGTGCCAGTACCCGGACAGGGGCTAGCACAGATACGCAGTATTTT. Its protein is CASTRTGASTDTQYF.

This clone was detected only once. The chain carries TRBV6-5 and TRBJ2-7; TRBD1 might be the D (6 bases). Germline-derived CDR1 and CDR2 are MNHEY and SVGAGI. Trimming cost V 6 bases and J 1 base, with 10 bases left between them. There are 13 residues in the CDR3. The CDR3 reads CASRSQGSYEQYF. For the CDR3, the DNA is TGTGCCAGCAGGTCTCAGGGGTCCTACGAGCAGTACTTC.

This sequence joins TRBV27 and TRBJ1-6; D perhaps matches TRBD1 (6 bases). CDR1 MNHEY and CDR2 SMNVEV come from the germline V gene (reference sequence). The CDR3 loop spans 15 amino acids. Deletions cut 3 bases from V and 9 bases from J, with 15 bases between. The CDR3 is CASSFLGADASPLHF. The CDR3 DNA reads TGTGCCAGCAGTTTCCTGGGGGCGGATGCTTCACCCCTCCACTTT.

The chain combines TRBV6-1 with TRBJ1-2; D call uncertain. The CDR3 runs to 11 residues. Germline CDR1 MNHNS, CDR2 SASEGT. V lost 6 bases to trimming and J lost 4 bases, with 6 bases between them. The CDR3 sequence: CASRGPYGYTF. DNA of the CDR3: TGTGCCAGCAGGGGCCCCTATGGCTACACCTTC.

The chain couples TRBV29-1 to TRBJ2-3; 11 bases map to TRBD2. Germline trimming cut 4 bases from V and 4 bases from J; bases unmatched to any gene: 4. In germline, CDR1 is SQVTM, CDR2 ANQGSEA. This CDR3 is built from 14 residues. The chain's CDR3 is CSVGTSGGPDTQYF. CDR3 bases: TGCAGCGTTGGAACTAGCGGGGGTCCAGATACGCAGTATTTT.

The gene calls are TRBV5-1 and TRBJ2-7, with 9 bases aligning to TRBD1. The CDR3 loop spans 14 amino acids. Germline CDR1 is SGHRS and CDR2 is YFSETQ. The V and J ends lost 4 bases and 7 bases, in that order; junction bases with no gene match: 9. The DNA of the CDR3 is TGCGCCAGCAGCCCCGCACAGGGGGCCCGGGAGCAGTACTTC. Protein: CASSPAQGAREQYF.

The chain combines TRBV2 with TRBJ1-2; tentatively, D is TRBD1 (6 bases). The germline V gene has CDR1 SNHLY and CDR2 FYNNEI. Trimming shortened V by 6 bases and J by 6 bases, and 14 bases separated the two germline ends. This CDR3 is built from 13 residues. DNA of the CDR3: TGTGCCAGCAGGAGGGAAGGGGGACATGGCTACACCTTC. Translating it yields CASRREGGHGYTF.

The V gene is TRBV27, the J gene TRBJ1-1; D is possibly TRBD1 (5 bases). Germline CDR1 is MNHEY and CDR2 is SMNVEV (reference sequence). V lost 5 bases and J lost 4, with 17 bases in between. The CDR3 runs 15 residues. The CDR3 region has the DNA TGTGCCAGCAGTCCTTGGGGGTTGGGGAGCACTGAAGCTTTCTTT. Its translation is CASSPWGLGSTEAFF.

This chain links TRBV12-5 with TRBJ1-1; no definite D call. This CDR3 comprises 17 residues. Germline loops: CDR1 LGHNT, CDR2 FRNRAP. Trimming took 4 bases from V and 0 from J, leaving 18 bases between them. For the CDR3, the DNA is TGTGCTAGTGGTTCCACTACAAGAGGCCCCTTGAACACTGAAGCTTTCTTT. Translated: CASGSTTRGPLNTEAFF.

This clone was observed once. The V call is TRBV27, the J call TRBJ1-1; D is uncertain. Germline lookup yields CDR1 MNHEY and CDR2 SMNVEV (reference sequence). The CDR3 totals 14 residues. V was trimmed by 6 bases and J by 3 bases, leaving 14 bases between them. The CDR3 DNA is TGTGCCAGCAGGTGGGGAGGGTGGTACACTGAAGCTTTCTTT. Translating gives CASRWGGWYTEAFF.